What follows is one T cell receptor beta chain and its context. This sample stems from a study of cytomegalovirus exposure and HLA in healthy donors. This CDR3 is built from 13 residues. Germline loops: CDR1 MNHEY, CDR2 SMNVEV (reference sequence). Primers included in the PCR were 60 Vbeta and 13 Jbeta primers. Sequencing used immunoSEQ multiplex PCR; TCRdb keeps in-frame clones, though not all of them. The data contain around 170,000 clones, around 80% of them singletons. Material for sequencing was PBMCs. This chain connects TRBV27 to TRBJ2-5; 11 bases line up with TRBD2. The end of the DNA is better explained by TRBJ2-7, so the J call may be wrong. The TCR originated in a woman aged 40 to 55 in good health and CMV-seronegative. The DNA for the CDR3 is TGTGCCAGCCGTAGCGGGAGGGCCTACGAGCAGTACTTC. Its translation: CASRSGRAYEQYF.